These 31 T cell receptor beta chains were sequenced from one sample in a study of blood T cell repertoires in COVID-19 (TCRdb year 2020). Library preparation employed the immunoSEQ multiplex PCR assay. Imported from immuneACCESS, the table was reduced by TCRdb to in-frame sequences with V and J called. These copies leave out some clones; in studies compared against another copy, an unresolved V gene accounts for under half, and the cause of the remainder is not known. The sample table holds 200,000 to 250,000 clones, of which roughly four fifths were seen once. The ten largest account for 4% to 5% of the sample. The material sequenced was peripheral blood. The receptor set was obtained from a woman in her 70s with acute or convalescent COVID-19.

The rearrangement joins TRBV7-2 to TRBJ2-1; D is ambiguous. Trimming pared 5 bases from V and 4 bases from J, leaving 6 bases between. The V gene's germline CDR1 is SGHTA and CDR2 FQGNSA. CDR3 size: 12 residues. CDR3: CASSLGYNEQFF. CDR3 in DNA: TGTGCCAGCAGCCTCGGTTACAATGAGCAGTTCTTC.

The chain has TRBV28 and TRBJ1-2; D possibly corresponds to TRBD1 (5 bases). V was clipped by 6 bases and J by 4 bases, with 15 bases between them. Germline V gene data show CDR1 as MDHEN and CDR2 as SYDVKM. The CDR3 extends over 14 amino acids. In nucleotides, the CDR3 is TGTGCCAGCAGCGGGGGTCAGTTCTCCTATGGCTACACCTTC. Amino acids: CASSGGQFSYGYTF.

This clone was picked up one time. The V and J genes are TRBV28 and TRBJ2-5; TRBD1 aligns across 7 bases. Trimming cost V 4 bases and J 2 bases; bases outside gene matches: 1. Germline loops: CDR1 MDHEN, CDR2 SYDVKM. The CDR3 length is 13 residues. CDR3 nucleotides: TGTGCCAGCAGTTCGGGACAGCAAGAGACCCAGTACTTC. Its translation is CASSSGQQETQYF.

The genes are TRBV7-2 and TRBJ1-3, with D hard to call. The CDR3 covers 17 residues. Deletions cut 4 bases from V and 0 bases from J, with 16 bases between. The germline CDR1 and CDR2 sequences are SGHTA and FQGNSA. In nucleotides, the CDR3 is TGTGCCAGCAGCTCGGGGATCCTAACGAACTCTGGAAACACCATATATTTT. Its protein is CASSSGILTNSGNTIYF.

J is TRBJ1-1 and V is TRBV6-6, with D possibly matching TRBD1 (6 bases). The CDR3 is 15 amino acids. CDR1 is MNHNY and CDR2 is SVGAGI in the germline V gene (reference sequence). Trimming pared 0 bases from V and 1 base from J, leaving 9 bases between. The CDR3 DNA is TGTGCCAGCAGTTACTCGGGACATTCGAACACTGAAGCTTTCTTT. This gives the protein CASSYSGHSNTEAFF.

The chain uses TRBV10-3 and TRBJ2-5, with 8 bases fitting TRBD2. The CDR3 has 16 residues. V gave up 0 bases and J gave up 4 bases; unmatched junction bases: 7. In germline, CDR1 is ENHRY, CDR2 SYGVKD. The CDR3 here is CAISESSGGDGETQYF. CDR3 coding DNA: TGTGCCATCAGTGAGTCGAGCGGGGGTGACGGAGAGACCCAGTACTTC.

As concerns this clone: At the DNA level, this CDR3 is encoded by other sequences in the same sample as well. V usage is TRBV2 and J usage is TRBJ1-5; D not resolved. There are 14 residues in the CDR3. Germline CDR1 SNHLY, CDR2 FYNNEI. Between the trimmed V and J ends, which lost 4 bases and 2 bases, there was a span of 9 bases. In nucleotides, the CDR3 is TGTGCCAGCAGTGGGCTAGGAGGCAATCAGCCCCAGCATTTT. It encodes CASSGLGGNQPQHF. The entire variable domain, with the rest obtained from reference TRBV2 and TRBJ1-5, is as follows: EPEVTQTPSHQVTQMGQEVILRCVPISNHLYFYWYRQILGQKVEFLVSFYNNEISEKSEIFDDQFSVERPDGSNFTLKIRSTKLEDSAMYFCASSGLGGNQPQHFGDGTRLSIL.

For this clone: Within the sample, other DNA sequences also encode this same CDR3. This chain joins TRBV2 and TRBJ1-1, with 10 bases lining up with TRBD1. CDR3 length: 14 amino acids. The ends lost 5 bases at V and 3 bases at J; junction bases unmatched: 3. Germline V gene data show CDR1 as SNHLY and CDR2 as FYNNEI. The CDR3 nucleotides read TGTGCCAGCAGTTGGACAGGGGGAGACACTGAAGCTTTCTTT. Residues: CASSWTGGDTEAFF.

The rearrangement joins TRBV15 to TRBJ2-5, with D hard to call. Per germline, CDR1 LNHNV and CDR2 YYDKDF (reference sequence). The CDR3 runs 15 residues. V was trimmed by 0 bases and J by 1 base, leaving 9 bases between them. Written as DNA, the CDR3 is TGTGCCACCAGCAGAGAACCCAGATCCCAAGAGACCCAGTACTTC. It translates to CATSREPRSQETQYF.

This chain links TRBV28 with TRBJ1-5, with TRBD1 identical over 9 bases. The CDR3 contains 15 residues. The germline V gene has CDR1 MDHEN and CDR2 SYDVKM. J was trimmed by 4 bases and V by 3 bases; bases with no gene match: 4. The CDR3 sequence: CASSLGDRDNQPQHF. Here the CDR3 DNA reads TGTGCCAGCAGTTTGGGGGACAGGGATAATCAGCCCCAGCATTTT.

This chain uses TRBV5-1 with TRBJ1-2, with a weak D call TRBD1 (5 bases). Trimming took off 0 bases at V and 4 bases at J, with 13 bases between the two ends. The length of the CDR3 is 15 residues. The germline CDR1 and CDR2 sequences are SGHRS and YFSETQ. For the CDR3, the DNA is TGCGCCAGCAGCTTGGCGACAGCTCCCGCCTATGGCTACACCTTC. It yields the protein CASSLATAPAYGYTF.

Concerning this clone itself: The same CDR3 can be traced to other DNA sequences in this sample. The chain couples TRBV3-1 (or the pseudogene TRBV3-2) to TRBJ1-1, with D unresolved. With 1 base removed from V and 1 base from J, the gap between germline ends came to 4 bases. CDR1 LGHDT and CDR2 YNNKEL come from the germline V gene (reference sequence). The CDR3 runs to 13 residues. Here the CDR3 DNA reads TGTGCCAGCAGCCAAGTTAGGAACACTGAAGCTTTCTTT. Amino acids: CASSQVRNTEAFF.

V and J are TRBV5-1 and TRBJ2-3, with D possibly being TRBD1 (6 bases). Per germline, CDR1 SGHRS and CDR2 YFSETQ. Trimming removed 0 bases from V and 3 bases from J, with 14 bases in between. This CDR3 contains 16 residues. The CDR3 spells CASSLATGSKTDTQYF. The CDR3 nucleotides are TGCGCCAGCAGCTTGGCCACAGGGAGTAAAACAGATACGCAGTATTTT. The variable domain in full, with the rest retrieved from reference TRBV5-1 and TRBJ2-3, is KAGVTQTPRYLIKTRGQQVTLSCSPISGHRSVSWYQQTPGQGLQFLFEYFSETQRNKGNFPGRFSGRQFSNSRSEMNVSTLELGDSALYLCASSLATGSKTDTQYFGPGTRLTVL.

The chain couples TRBV18 to TRBJ1-2; D unclear. The CDR3 contains 15 residues. V lost 3 bases to trimming and J lost 7 bases, with 18 bases between them. Germline values: CDR1 KGHSH, CDR2 LQKENI. In DNA, the CDR3 is TGTGCCAGCTCACCCCAACCCACCCGGTCGGGTGGCTACACCTTC. Translation: CASSPQPTRSGGYTF.

The chain links TRBV2 to TRBJ2-5, with 11 bases fitting TRBD2. V lost 6 bases and J lost 1; bases outside the gene matches: 1. The CDR3 extends over 14 amino acids. Germline V gene data show CDR1 as SNHLY and CDR2 as FYNNEI. CDR3 sequence reads: CASRLAGVQETQYF. The CDR3 coding sequence is TGTGCCAGCAGACTAGCGGGGGTCCAAGAGACCCAGTACTTC.

This sequence joins TRBV12-5 and TRBJ1-1, with 7 nucleotides matching TRBD1. Germline lookup yields CDR1 LGHNT and CDR2 FRNRAP. V lost 1 base to trimming and J lost 4 bases; unmatched junction nucleotides: 3. CDR3 length: 14 amino acids. Here the CDR3 reads CASGLAQGRTEAFF. The CDR3 coding sequence is TGTGCTAGTGGTTTGGCACAGGGGCGCACTGAAGCTTTCTTT.

The genes are TRBV6-2 or TRBV6-3 and TRBJ1-5, with TRBD1 matching 8 bases. J gave up 5 bases and V 0 bases, and 3 bases lay outside the gene matches. This CDR3 region has 15 residues. Germline V gene sequence: CDR1 MNHEY, CDR2 SVGEGT. The CDR3 nucleotides are TGTGCCAGCAGTTACTCATACAGGGGGGATCAGCCCCAGCATTTT. Its translation: CASSYSYRGDQPQHF.

V and J are TRBV19 and TRBJ1-2, with 8 bases identical to TRBD1. The V segment lost 4 bases and the J segment 8 bases; nucleotides outside the gene matches: 9. Germline CDR1 LNHDA, CDR2 SQIVND (reference sequence). The CDR3 contains 14 residues. The CDR3 protein is CASSRDRRVGGYTF. The CDR3 DNA sequence: TGTGCCAGTAGTAGGGACAGGAGGGTAGGCGGCTACACCTTC. Filled out from reference TRBV19 and TRBJ1-2, the complete variable domain reads DGGITQSPKYLFRKEGQNVTLSCEQNLNHDAMYWYRQDPGQGLRLIYYSQIVNDFQKGDIAEGYSVSREKKESFPLTVTSAQKNPTAFYLCASSRDRRVGGYTFGSGTRLTVV.

This sequence joins TRBV10-3 and TRBJ2-7; TRBD1 matches at 9 bases. Looked up from germline, CDR1 is ENHRY and CDR2 is SYGVKD. The CDR3 has 14 amino acids. Trimming cost V 6 bases and J 5 bases; bases outside gene matches: 8. CDR3 region: CAIRSSDRGHEQYF. The CDR3 nucleotides read TGTGCCATCAGGTCTTCGGACAGGGGACACGAGCAGTACTTC.

In DNA, the CDR3 is TGTGCCATCAGTGACGGAGGCCCTATGGGGGGCTACACCTTC. Amino acids: CAISDGGPMGGYTF. V gene TRBV10-3 combines with J gene TRBJ1-2; no definite D call. Per the germline V gene, CDR1 is ENHRY and CDR2 is SYGVKD. Trimming took 3 bases from V and 8 from J, leaving 16 bases between them. The CDR3 length is 14 residues.

About this clone itself: The sample holds other DNA sequences that translate to the same CDR3. The chain combines TRBV5-1 with TRBJ1-1; 8 bases are a match to TRBD1. After removal of 4 bases from V and 2 bases from J, the junction contained 4 bases not matched to a gene. CDR1 and CDR2 from the germline V gene are SGHRS and YFSETQ. This CDR3 is 14 amino acids long. The CDR3 nucleotides read TGCGCCAGCAGCCCTGGACAGGGAAACACTGAAGCTTTCTTT. Translation: CASSPGQGNTEAFF.

The CDR3 reads CASISQGAAYGYTF. DNA for the CDR3: TGTGCCAGCATTTCTCAGGGGGCCGCCTATGGCTACACCTTC. The V gene is TRBV6-5, the J gene TRBJ1-2; 8 bases fit TRBD1. The V and J ends lost 7 bases and 4 bases, in that order; junction bases with no gene match: 8. Per germline, CDR1 MNHEY and CDR2 SVGAGI. The CDR3 sequence is 14 residues long.

V is TRBV7-6 and J is TRBJ2-6; TRBD1 matches 8 bases. Trimming at V came to 5 bases and at J to 3 bases, leaving 12 bases not matched to a gene. This CDR3 is built from 18 residues. CDR1 is SGHVS and CDR2 is FNYEAQ in the germline V gene. CDR3 sequence reads: CASSPTTQGVYGANVLTF. The CDR3 coding sequence is TGTGCCAGCAGCCCAACCACACAGGGGGTTTATGGGGCCAACGTCCTGACTTTC.

The chain is built from TRBV10-3 and TRBJ2-7; D gene unclear. CDR3 length equals 14 residues. V lost 6 bases and J lost 0, with 12 bases in between. The germline V gene has CDR1 ENHRY and CDR2 SYGVKD. The CDR3 nucleotides read TGTGCCATCAGGGGCGTTGGTGGCTCCTACGAGCAGTACTTC. Amino acids: CAIRGVGGSYEQYF.

This clone was observed a handful of times. The V gene is TRBV5-1, the J gene TRBJ1-4, with 12 positions matching TRBD1. V trimming: 3 bases; J trimming: 4 bases; junction bases outside the gene matches: 10. CDR1 is SGHRS and CDR2 is YFSETQ in the germline V gene. The CDR3 length is 18 residues. The CDR3 sequence is CASSSSGTGGWGNEKLFF. CDR3 in DNA: TGCGCCAGCAGCTCCTCCGGGACAGGGGGCTGGGGTAATGAAAAACTGTTTTTT.

J is TRBJ1-2 and V is TRBV18; D call uncertain. The CDR3 has 14 residues. V was pared by 6 bases and J by 2 bases, with 13 bases between. CDR1 is KGHSH and CDR2 is LQKENI in the germline V gene. The CDR3 nucleotides are TGTGCCAGCTCGCTTAGTGACGGGAACTATGGCTACACCTTC. Amino acid sequence: CASSLSDGNYGYTF.

V gene TRBV4-2 combines with J gene TRBJ1-1; D might be TRBD1 (6 bases). This CDR3 is built from 14 residues. V lost 4 bases to trimming and J lost 1 base, with 10 bases between them. From germline, CDR1 is LGHNA and CDR2 YNFKEQ. The CDR3 sequence is CASSPLTGNTEAFF. DNA for the CDR3: TGTGCCAGCAGCCCCCTGACAGGGAACACTGAAGCTTTCTTT.

In its sample, this clone was seen once. The chain carries TRBV7-2 and TRBJ1-5; 9 bases match TRBD1. The germline V gene encodes CDR1 SGHTA and CDR2 FQGNSA. Losses at the gene ends were 4 bases for V and 6 bases for J; bases not matched to a gene: 4. CDR3 length: 14 residues. CDR3 in amino acids: CASSSQGASQPQHF. The DNA for the CDR3 is TGTGCCAGCAGCTCACAGGGGGCGAGTCAGCCCCAGCATTTT.

This clone turned up a few times. This rearrangement joins TRBV7-7 to TRBJ1-5; D is unclear. The CDR3 contains 15 residues. Per the germline V gene, CDR1 is SSHAT and CDR2 is FNYEAQ (reference sequence). Deletions cut 4 bases from V and 0 bases from J, with 10 bases between. The CDR3 is CASSSTLNSNQPQHF. CDR3 sequence (DNA): TGTGCCAGCAGCTCTACCCTTAATAGCAATCAGCCCCAGCATTTT. Supplemented by reference TRBV7-7 and TRBJ1-5, the full variable domain reads GAGVSQSPRYKVTKRGQDVTLRCDPISSHATLYWYQQALGQGPEFLTYFNYEAQPDKSGLPSDRFSAERPEGSISTLTIQRTEQRDSAMYRCASSSTLNSNQPQHFGDGTRLSIL.

This CDR3 is CASSGGQRLSEAFF. The CDR3 nucleotides are TGCGCCAGCAGTGGAGGACAGAGACTCTCTGAAGCTTTCTTT. V and J are TRBV10-1 and TRBJ1-1, with D perhaps matching TRBD1 (6 bases). V gave up 4 bases and J gave up 6 bases, with 15 bases separating them. CDR3 length: 14 residues. In germline, CDR1 is WNHNN, CDR2 SYGVQD (reference sequence).

The V and J genes are TRBV7-2 and TRBJ2-1, with 7 bases matching TRBD2. In germline, CDR1 is SGHTA, CDR2 FQGNSA. CDR3 length: 16 residues. The ends lost 0 bases at V and 6 bases at J; junction bases unmatched: 8. For the CDR3, the DNA is TGTGCCAGCAGCTTAGCGGGGGGGATCGGGGCCAATGAGCAGTTCTTC. The encoded protein is CASSLAGGIGANEQFF.